Sequencing of this T cell receptor beta chain was carried out in a study of CD8 T cells in Susac syndrome. Study-wide points: Regarding the TCR sequencing and HLA analysis, the study admitted that a relatively small number of individuals were involved.

The CDR3 is 14 amino acids. The germline V gene has CDR1 GTSNPN and CDR2 SVGIG (reference sequence). The J segment lost 7 bases and the V segment lost 5 bases, leaving 11 bases of the junction unmatched. Random hexamers primed reverse transcription of about 0.45 to 1 ug RNA. Via MiXCR, TCRdb re-called the immunoSEQ multiplex PCR reads, giving one row per CDR3 protein. The table has about 160,000 distinct CDR3 sequences, roughly 94% seen once. For this clonotype: The antigen is not known.

The receptor comes from a human donor in good health. V gene TRBV30 combines with J gene TRBJ2-3, with TRBD1 matching over 8 bases. Sample: CD4+ T cells from PBMCs. The CDR3 DNA is TGTGCCTGGGTGGGGGGACAGGCCCGTTATACGCAGTATTTT. The encoded protein is CAWVGGQARYTQYF.